Below, one TCR beta chain is given with its context. Its antigen is still unknown. The entry originates in a study of vaccination and CD4 T cells after COVID-19. Noted treatment: 10-day PBMC culture with coronavirus spike peptide pools or control peptides (ViraFEST assay). Peptide pool stimulation in ViraFEST expanded antigen-specific T cells, whose TCRs were then sequenced. There are 13 residues in the CDR3. CDR1 is SGHTA, CDR2 FQGNSA, per germline. V gave up 4 bases and J gave up 3 bases, with 9 bases separating them. An Oncomine TCR Beta short-read assay was used to sequence the DNA from cultured CD4+ T cells. CD4+ T cells were cultured, and genomic DNA was extracted from them. TCRdb reanalysed the PCR reads using MiXCR and keeps one entry per CDR3 protein. The table records roughly 7,000 distinct CDR3 sequences, roughly 70% of them present only once.

The sequenced sample was CD4+ T cells from blood, cultured in vitro. This chain uses TRBV7-2 with TRBJ1-2; D is possibly TRBD1 (6 bases). The sequence derives from a human donor who had recovered from COVID-19. CDR3 region: CASSSDRDYGYTF. CDR3 coding DNA: TGTGCCAGCAGCTCGGACAGAGACTATGGCTACACCTTC.